This T cell receptor (beta chain) stems from a study of CD8 T cells in ankylosing spondylitis. Broader study findings: A subset of motif variants has previously been described in the synovial fluid and blood of reactive arthritis. The study looked at matched synovial fluid samples from ankylosing spondylitis patients. Disease-linked clones were reported to be significantly enriched there. Under 10 highly homologous variants formed a TCR beta motif that appeared characteristic of ankylosing spondylitis blood. As for the disease-linked clones, they showed a CD8+ phenotype and occurred at relatively low frequencies in peripheral blood.

Quantitative 5'-RACE with molecular barcodes was used to make the TCR beta libraries. One entry per CDR3 protein results from TCRdb running MiXCR on the 5' RACE reads. This table has fewer than 500,000 distinct CDR3 sequences, 20% to 25% appearing once. Notes on this clonotype: Its matching antigen is unknown.

This receptor was identified in a male donor with ankylosing spondylitis. Sequencing was performed on blood, either unsorted or a sorted T cell fraction (not recorded which).

The CDR3 nucleotides read TGCAGTGCTAGACCGGATAGCGGGGCCTACGAGCAGTACTTC. Amino acids: CSARPDSGAYEQYF. The chain has TRBV20-1 and TRBJ2-7; 8 bases are shared with TRBD2. There are 14 residues in the CDR3. J lost 2 bases, V lost 2 bases, and 5 bases had no gene match. Germline lookup yields CDR1 DFQATT and CDR2 SNEGSKA (reference sequence).